These 14 T cell receptor beta chains were all obtained from the same sample, sequenced in a study of blood T cell repertoires in COVID-19. Data came from immunoSEQ multiplex PCR; TCRdb stores just in-frame clones and leaves some out. The sample has some 9,900 clones; around 89% are singletons. The specimen was peripheral blood. These receptors originate from a human donor in a cohort sampled during active COVID-19.

V usage is TRBV4-1 and J usage is TRBJ1-2, with unresolved D. Germline-derived CDR1 and CDR2 are MGHRA and YSYEKL. CDR3 size: 14 residues. The V end lost 1 base, the J end lost 2 bases, and 8 bases lay between the germline ends. Here the CDR3 reads CASSQAGLNYGYTF. DNA of the CDR3: TGCGCCAGCAGCCAAGCAGGTCTCAACTATGGCTACACCTTC.

In this sample, this clone turned up once. The genes are TRBV6-5 and TRBJ1-2; 9 bases are shared with TRBD1. Per the germline V gene, CDR1 is MNHEY and CDR2 is SVGAGI. With 4 bases clipped from V and 6 bases from J, the junction kept 6 bases outside the gene matches. This CDR3 has 14 amino acids. CDR3 protein: CASSFEQGAHGYTF. The CDR3 nucleotides are TGTGCCAGCAGTTTCGAACAGGGGGCGCATGGCTACACCTTC.

The CDR3 DNA reads as TGTGCCAGCAGTGAAGAGCCGGGTTGGCAGCCCCAGCATTTT. This codes for CASSEEPGWQPQHF. V is TRBV2 and J is TRBJ1-5, with no clear D. V was shortened by 1 base and J by 7 bases, with 11 bases between the two germline ends. Germline-derived CDR1 and CDR2 are SNHLY and FYNNEI. The length of the CDR3 is 14 residues.

The chain is built from TRBV7-2 and TRBJ2-7; TRBD2 matches 15 bases. CDR3 length: 16 amino acids. V was pared by 2 bases and J by 6 bases, with 5 bases of the junction left unmatched. Germline loops: CDR1 SGHTA, CDR2 FQGNSA. The DNA for the CDR3 is TGTGCCAGCAGCTTAAGGACTAGCGGGGGGGCCCGCGAGCAGTACTTC. Its translation: CASSLRTSGGAREQYF.

The J gene is TRBJ2-3, the V gene TRBV19, with 10 bases aligning to TRBD1. CDR3 size: 16 residues. Trimming took 7 bases from V and 4 from J; bases not matched to a gene: 11. Germline loops: CDR1 LNHDA, CDR2 SQIVND (reference sequence). This CDR3 is CASTKAGTGAADTQYF. CDR3 sequence (DNA): TGTGCCAGTACCAAAGCCGGGACAGGGGCGGCAGATACGCAGTATTTT.

This clone was seen more than once but under ten times. The CDR3 here is CASSQAPTGSRVEQYF. In nucleotides, the CDR3 is TGCGCCAGCAGCCAAGCCCCGACAGGGAGCCGAGTCGAGCAGTACTTC. The rearrangement joins TRBV4-1 to TRBJ2-7; 7 bases are shared with TRBD1. V was pared by 1 base and J by 6 bases, with 12 bases of the junction left unmatched. Germline lookup yields CDR1 MGHRA and CDR2 YSYEKL. The CDR3 sequence is 16 residues long.

The chain joins TRBV5-1 to TRBJ1-3; D gene unclear. Trimming removed 4 bases at V and 2 bases at J, with 4 bases between. The CDR3 totals 12 residues. In germline, CDR1 is SGHRS, CDR2 YFSETQ. Here the CDR3 reads CASSGPGNTIYF. The CDR3 nucleotides are TGCGCCAGCAGCGGGCCTGGAAACACCATATATTTT.

This clone occurred a few times. The V gene is TRBV6-6, the J gene TRBJ1-2; 7 bases line up with TRBD1. Germline CDR1 and CDR2: MNHNY and SVGAGI (reference sequence). The J segment lost 2 bases and the V segment lost 2 bases, leaving 2 bases of the junction unmatched. This CDR3 comprises 14 residues. The CDR3 DNA follows: TGTGCCAGCAGTTACGACAGGGACAACTATGGCTACACCTTC. Its translation is CASSYDRDNYGYTF.

The chain links TRBV2 to TRBJ2-1; possibly TRBD1 for D (5 bases). Trimming removed 3 bases from V and 3 bases from J, with 12 bases in between. This CDR3 has 15 residues. Germline CDR1 is SNHLY and CDR2 is FYNNEI. CDR3 protein: CASSERQGIYNEQFF. The CDR3 DNA reads TGTGCCAGCAGTGAGAGGCAGGGTATCTACAATGAGCAGTTCTTC.

The chain couples TRBV28 to TRBJ2-5; 7 bases are a match to TRBD1. V lost 3 bases and J lost 5; bases outside the gene matches: 3. The CDR3 is 13 residues long. CDR1 is MDHEN, CDR2 SYDVKM, per germline. The CDR3: CASSFYRGETQYF. The CDR3 DNA reads TGTGCCAGCAGTTTTTACAGGGGTGAGACCCAGTACTTC.

The rearrangement uses TRBV7-6 and TRBJ1-2; no definite D call. Trimming shortened V by 5 bases and J by 4 bases, and 20 bases separated the two germline ends. The CDR3 has 16 amino acids. Germline values: CDR1 SGHVS, CDR2 FNYEAQ. The DNA of the CDR3 is TGTGCCAGCAGCCTGCGGGTTGAATCTCGGACCTATGGCTACACCTTC. Its translation: CASSLRVESRTYGYTF. Full variable domain (remainder filled in from reference TRBV7-6 and TRBJ1-2): GAGVSQSPRYKVTKRGQDVALRCDPISGHVSLYWYRQALGQGPEFLTYFNYEAQQDKSGLPNDRFSAERPEGSISTLTIQRTEQRDSAMYRCASSLRVESRTYGYTFGSGTRLTVV.

The chain is built from TRBV6-5 and TRBJ1-3, with 7 bases identical to TRBD1. Germline V CDR1 and CDR2: MNHEY, SVGAGI. The V and J ends lost 0 bases and 4 bases, in that order; junction bases with no gene match: 3. CDR3 length: 15 amino acids. The CDR3 region has the DNA TGTGCCAGCAGTTACTCAAGGGGGCGCGGAAACACCATATATTTT. Residues: CASSYSRGRGNTIYF.

V usage is TRBV7-9 and J usage is TRBJ2-7, with 7 bases matching TRBD1. Germline V lookup: CDR1 SEHNR, CDR2 FQNEAQ (reference sequence). The CDR3 loop spans 14 amino acids. Trimming cost V 3 bases and J 5 bases; bases outside gene matches: 7. CDR3 sequence reads: CASSFDRAVHEQYF. The CDR3 DNA sequence: TGTGCCAGCAGCTTTGACAGGGCAGTACACGAGCAGTACTTC.

The chain combines TRBV4-1 with TRBJ2-2; weak D call: TRBD2 (7 bases). The CDR3 sequence is 17 residues long. The germline V and J ends were trimmed by 0 bases and 2 bases, with 13 bases remaining between them. The V gene's germline CDR1 is MGHRA and CDR2 YSYEKL. The CDR3: CASSQDGGALNTGELFF. The CDR3 coding sequence is TGCGCCAGCAGCCAAGATGGGGGGGCCCTCAACACCGGGGAGCTGTTTTTT.